The 14 T cell receptor beta chains listed next were all sequenced from one sample in a study of graft-versus-host responses after intestinal transplantation. These receptors are not linked to any known antigen. Generated by immunoSEQ multiplex PCR, the TCRdb table keeps only in-frame clones and is missing some. The table has 100,000 or so clones, approximately 90% seen once. Source: unstimulated CD4+ T cells sorted from spleen or lymph node cells, taken before intestinal transplant. The receptors originated from a human donor who received an intestinal transplant.

This chain uses TRBV7-6 with TRBJ2-3; 11 nucleotides match TRBD2. The V and J ends lost 0 bases and 3 bases, in that order; junction bases with no gene match: 8. This CDR3 spans 18 amino acids. Germline CDR1 is SGHVS and CDR2 is FNYEAQ. The CDR3 protein is CASSLALIAGGRTDTQYF. The CDR3 DNA sequence: TGTGCCAGCAGCTTAGCCTTAATAGCGGGAGGGCGGACAGATACGCAGTATTTT.

The J gene is TRBJ2-4, the V gene TRBV28; 7 bases align to TRBD2. CDR3 length: 19 amino acids. Germline V gives CDR1 MDHEN, CDR2 SYDVKM. V lost 3 bases to trimming and J lost 11 bases; unmatched junction nucleotides: 25. CDR3 in DNA: TGTGCCAGCAGTTTTGTGGGGCGACAAGGGAGGGCCCCCCAATTCGTTCAGTACTTC. Encoded protein: CASSFVGRQGRAPQFVQYF. The whole variable domain, remainder taken from reference TRBV28 and TRBJ2-4, is DVKVTQSSRYLVKRTGEKVFLECVQDMDHENMFWYRQDPGLGLRLIYFSYDVKMKEKGDIPEGYSVSREKKERFSLILESASTNQTSMYLCASSFVGRQGRAPQFVQYFGAGTRLSVL.

This clone came up once. The gene calls are TRBV5-8 and TRBJ1-5; no firm D call. Trimming took off 5 bases at V and 1 base at J, with 10 bases between the two ends. Germline V gene data show CDR1 as SGHTS and CDR2 as YDEGEE. The CDR3 covers 14 residues. In DNA, the CDR3 is TGTGCCAGCAGGTCGTGGGCGAGCAATCAGCCCCAGCATTTT. Protein: CASRSWASNQPQHF.

The chain couples TRBV5-1 to TRBJ1-6, with no clear D. Trimming took 0 bases from V and 10 from J, leaving 8 bases between them. Germline V CDR1 and CDR2: SGHRS, YFSETQ. The CDR3 has 13 amino acids. The CDR3 is CASSLETPSPLHF. For the CDR3, the DNA is TGCGCCAGCAGCTTGGAAACACCGTCACCCCTCCACTTT. The full variable domain, completed using reference TRBV5-1 and TRBJ1-6, is KAGVTQTPRYLIKTRGQQVTLSCSPISGHRSVSWYQQTPGQGLQFLFEYFSETQRNKGNFPGRFSGRQFSNSRSEMNVSTLELGDSALYLCASSLETPSPLHFGNGTRLTVT.

J is TRBJ2-7 and V is TRBV6-6; 7 nucleotides agree with TRBD2. The CDR3 is made up of 15 amino acids. Trimming cost V 0 bases and J 5 bases; bases outside gene matches: 7. Germline V CDR1 and CDR2: MNHNY, SVGAGI (reference sequence). The CDR3, as DNA: TGTGCCAGCAGTTACTCCGAAACTAGCGATAACGAGCAGTACTTC. Protein product: CASSYSETSDNEQYF.

The chain carries TRBV27 and TRBJ1-2; 12 bases map to TRBD1. V trimming: 5 bases; J trimming: 8 bases; junction bases outside the gene matches: 9. Germline values: CDR1 MNHEY, CDR2 SMNVEV (reference sequence). This CDR3 comprises 15 residues. Here the CDR3 DNA reads TGTGCCAGCAGTCCCCTGGGACAGGGGGCAGGGGGCTACACCTTC. Its protein is CASSPLGQGAGGYTF.

A single count supports this clone. The chain is built from TRBV6-5 and TRBJ1-5; D not certain. Looked up from germline, CDR1 is MNHEY and CDR2 is SVGAGI. This CDR3 is 14 amino acids long. The V and J ends lost 5 bases and 6 bases respectively, with 14 bases between them. CDR3 bases: TGTGCCAGCAGTAAACGTCCGAGGGTTCAGCCCCAGCATTTT. Translating gives CASSKRPRVQPQHF.

This clone came up once. The chain recombines TRBV6-5 with TRBJ1-2, with unresolved D. CDR1 MNHEY and CDR2 SVGAGI come from the germline V gene. Trimming pared 6 bases from V and 3 bases from J, leaving 17 bases between. The CDR3 has 15 amino acids. The CDR3 is CASRPRAETYYGYTF. The DNA for the CDR3 is TGTGCCAGCAGGCCGAGGGCCGAAACCTACTATGGCTACACCTTC.

The chain is built from TRBV7-8 and TRBJ1-2; possibly TRBD1 for D (5 bases). CDR1 is SGHVS, CDR2 FQNEAQ, per germline. This CDR3 comprises 13 residues. V was pared by 5 bases and J by 3 bases, with 10 bases between. The CDR3 region is CASSPQGDYGYTF. The CDR3 DNA sequence: TGTGCCAGCAGCCCCCAGGGTGACTATGGCTACACCTTC.

The chain recombines TRBV5-1 with TRBJ1-1; TRBD1 matches at 9 bases. V lost 7 bases and J lost 3; bases outside the gene matches: 4. Germline V gene lookup returns CDR1 SGHRS and CDR2 YFSETQ. The CDR3 contains 13 residues. CDR3 region: CASGGQGYTEAFF. Written as DNA, the CDR3 is TGCGCCAGCGGAGGACAGGGGTACACTGAAGCTTTCTTT.

This sequence joins TRBV19 and TRBJ2-1, with TRBD2 identical over 10 bases. This CDR3 has 18 residues. Germline V CDR1 and CDR2: LNHDA, SQIVND (reference sequence). V gave up 1 base and J gave up 0 bases; unmatched junction bases: 6. The CDR3: CASSIVAGGTLSYNEQFF. Written as DNA, the CDR3 is TGTGCCAGTAGTATAGTAGCGGGAGGAACCCTCTCCTACAATGAGCAGTTCTTC.

The chain couples TRBV10-3 to TRBJ1-6; D may be TRBD1 (6 bases). The CDR3 consists of 16 residues. V was cut by 2 bases and J by 7 bases, with 15 bases left in between. Germline V gene data show CDR1 as ENHRY and CDR2 as SYGVKD. CDR3 sequence (DNA): TGTGCCATCAGTGAGGGGGGCGGGAGGAGGAATTCACCCCTCCACTTT. Translation: CAISEGGGRRNSPLHF.

On this clone itself: An end of the junction differs from the germline gene, which may be a read error. The J gene is TRBJ2-2, the V gene TRBV7-6; TRBD1 agrees at 8 bases. The CDR3 is made up of 16 amino acids. CDR1 and CDR2 from the germline V gene are SGHVS and FNYEAQ. The DNA of the CDR3 is TGTGCCAGCAGCCCCCAGGGGGCCACGAACAGCGGGGAGCTGTTTTTT. The encoded protein is CASSPQGATNSGELFF.

This clone was counted a single time. The rearrangement joins TRBV2 to TRBJ2-5, with TRBD2 matching over 9 bases. From germline, CDR1 is SNHLY and CDR2 FYNNEI. The CDR3 totals 14 residues. The V segment lost 5 bases and the J segment 5 bases; nucleotides outside the gene matches: 6. CDR3 residues: CASSLAGRRETQYF. CDR3 DNA: TGTGCCAGCAGTCTAGCGGGGAGGAGGGAGACCCAGTACTTC.